This is a list of T cell receptor beta chains from one sample in a study of OX40 agonist ivuxolimab in advanced cancers. Clones were read by immunoSEQ multiplex PCR, and TCRdb kept only the in-frame ones, dropping some. The sample has about 22,000 clones; approximately 84% are singletons. The starting material was CD4+ or CD8+ T cells sorted from blood, obtained in a trial of the OX40 agonist ivuxolimab. Receptors originate from an adult with an advanced solid tumor such as melanoma, head and neck, liver or kidney cancer. The CDR3 runs from the conserved cysteine through the conserved F or W. The D gene is left open where the match is weak.

D gene: .; V gene: TRBV9; J gene: TRBJ1-3; CDR3 protein: CASSLDGGDNTIYF; CDR3 DNA: TGTGCCAGCAGCCTGGACGGCGGGGACAACACCATATATTTT
D gene: .; V gene: TRBV19; J gene: TRBJ1-1; CDR3 protein: CASTPAVGNTEAFF; CDR3 DNA: TGTGCCAGTACCCCTGCGGTGGGGAACACTGAAGCTTTCTTT
D gene: TRBD2; V gene: TRBV27; J gene: TRBJ2-3; CDR3 protein: CASSPIAGGGADTQYF; CDR3 DNA: TGTGCCAGCAGTCCAATAGCGGGGGGCGGGGCAGATACGCAGTATTTT
D gene: TRBD1; V gene: TRBV14; J gene: TRBJ2-1; CDR3 protein: CASSRRQGAGEQFF; CDR3 DNA: TGTGCCAGCAGCCGCCGACAGGGGGCGGGTGAGCAGTTCTTC
D gene: TRBD1; V gene: TRBV19; J gene: TRBJ2-7; CDR3 protein: CAAATGSYEQYF; CDR3 DNA: TGTGCCGCAGCGACAGGGTCTTACGAGCAGTACTTC
D gene: TRBD1; V gene: TRBV4-1; J gene: TRBJ1-4; CDR3 protein: CASSLRDRRMNEKLFF; CDR3 DNA: TGCGCCAGCAGCCTCCGGGACAGGAGGATGAATGAAAAACTGTTTTTT
D gene: .; V gene: TRBV6-5; J gene: TRBJ1-1; CDR3 protein: CASSLAALMNTEAFF; CDR3 DNA: TGTGCCAGCAGTTTAGCGGCCCTCATGAACACTGAAGCTTTCTTT
D gene: .; V gene: TRBV18; J gene: TRBJ2-1; CDR3 protein: CASSPLDFEQFF; CDR3 DNA: TGTGCCAGCTCACCCCTGGACTTTGAGCAGTTCTTC
D gene: .; V gene: TRBV28; J gene: TRBJ2-7; CDR3 protein: CASSLRPEGPYEQYF; CDR3 DNA: TGTGCCAGCAGCTTGAGGCCCGAAGGCCCCTACGAGCAGTACTTC
D gene: .; V gene: TRBV29-1; J gene: TRBJ2-7; CDR3 protein: CSVATGLGYEQYF; CDR3 DNA: TGCAGCGTTGCGACAGGCTTGGGGTACGAGCAGTACTTC
D gene: TRBD1; V gene: TRBV2; J gene: TRBJ1-1; CDR3 protein: CALIGGQGYTEAFF; CDR3 DNA: TGTGCCCTTATAGGGGGACAGGGGTACACTGAAGCTTTCTTT
D gene: .; V gene: TRBV13; J gene: TRBJ2-7; CDR3 protein: CASSLGGGSGEQYF; CDR3 DNA: TGTGCCAGCAGCTTAGGAGGGGGTTCGGGCGAGCAGTACTTC
D gene: TRBD1; V gene: TRBV2; J gene: TRBJ2-5; CDR3 protein: CASSEEGDRGETQYF; CDR3 DNA: TGTGCCAGCAGTGAAGAGGGGGACAGGGGAGAGACCCAGTACTTC
D gene: .; V gene: TRBV15; J gene: TRBJ2-7; CDR3 protein: CATGWGDPYF; CDR3 DNA: TGTGCCACCGGGTGGGGGGACCCGTACTTC
D gene: .; V gene: TRBV7-8; J gene: TRBJ2-3; CDR3 protein: CASSLRAAGPTDTQYF; CDR3 DNA: TGTGCCAGCAGCCTCCGTGCGGCGGGGCCCACAGATACGCAGTATTTT
D gene: .; V gene: TRBV6-5; J gene: TRBJ2-7; CDR3 protein: CASSYGGPTSYEQYF; CDR3 DNA: TGTGCCAGCAGTTACGGGGGCCCAACCTCTTACGAGCAGTACTTC
D gene: TRBD2; V gene: TRBV13; J gene: TRBJ2-3; CDR3 protein: CASSIQASGTLSTDTQYF; CDR3 DNA: TGTGCCAGCAGCATCCAAGCTAGCGGGACCTTGAGCACAGATACGCAGTATTTT